Listed below are T cell receptor beta chains from one sample, sequenced in a study of blood T cell repertoires in COVID-19. The assay was immunoSEQ multiplex PCR, and TCRdb's table has in-frame clones only and misses some. Of approximately 100,000 clones listed, approximately 89% are singletons. Source material: peripheral blood. The receptors here all came from a man between 60 and 70 years old with acute or convalescent COVID-19. Both conserved end residues are part of each CDR3. A D gene is named only where the DNA matches it firmly. Size is omitted from some rows. Given values are once, few, many or a class for expanded clones.

>TRBD1|TRBJ1-1|.|TRBV5-1
CASSIPGQIHTEAFF
TGCGCCAGCAGCATACCGGGACAGATTCACACTGAAGCTTTCTTT
>.|TRBJ1-1|.|TRBV6-5
CASSHNRVEAFF
TGTGCCAGCAGTCATAACAGGGTTGAAGCTTTCTTT
>.|TRBJ1-1|.|TRBV9
CASSTRDMNTEAFF
TGTGCCAGCAGCACCAGGGATATGAACACTGAAGCTTTCTTT
>.|TRBJ2-7|.|TRBV6-5
CASGTFVGYEQYF
TGTGCCAGCGGTACTTTCGTCGGGTACGAGCAGTACTTC
>TRBD1|TRBJ2-3|.|TRBV7-2
CASTLDRVTDTQYF
TGTGCCAGCACACTGGACAGGGTTACAGATACGCAGTATTTT
>.|TRBJ2-7|.|TRBV15
CATSREGAQTYEQYF
TGTGCCACCAGCAGAGAGGGGGCTCAAACCTACGAGCAGTACTTC
>.|TRBJ2-7|.|TRBV27
CASRPFGGSWQYF
TGTGCCAGCAGACCTTTTGGAGGCTCGTGGCAGTACTTC
>TRBD2|TRBJ2-2|.|TRBV5-1
CASSSGTSGNTGELFF
TGCGCCAGCAGCTCCGGGACTAGCGGGAACACCGGGGAGCTGTTTTTT
>TRBD1|TRBJ1-1|.|TRBV2
CASRTGTGATEAFF
TGTGCCAGCAGAACCGGGACAGGGGCCACTGAAGCTTTCTTT
>.|TRBJ2-1|.|TRBV2
CASTGGGSNEQFF
TGTGCCAGCACCGGGGGAGGATCCAATGAGCAGTTCTTC
>.|TRBJ1-1|.|TRBV5-1
CASSRIVGNTEAFF
TGCGCCAGCAGCCGAATAGTCGGGAACACTGAAGCTTTCTTT
>.|TRBJ2-1|.|TRBV11-2
CASSLIASEQFF
TGTGCCAGCAGCTTAATCGCTAGCGAGCAGTTCTTC
>.|TRBJ1-1|.|TRBV19
CASNRVGVYTEAFF
TGTGCCAGTAATAGGGTCGGGGTCTACACTGAAGCTTTCTTT
>TRBD1|TRBJ1-3|.|TRBV12-5
CASGLVTGGKAGNTIYF
TGTGCTAGTGGTTTGGTAACAGGGGGCAAGGCTGGAAACACCATATATTTT
>.|TRBJ2-3|.|TRBV7-3
CASSGGNTDTQYF
TGTGCCAGCAGCGGCGGGAACACAGATACGCAGTATTTT
>.|TRBJ1-2|.|TRBV4-2
CASSQGQAADGYTF
TGTGCCAGCAGCCAAGGGCAGGCCGCCGATGGGTACACCTTC
>.|TRBJ1-5|.|TRBV6-5
CASSYLGGPQHF
TGTGCCAGCAGTTACCTAGGGGGGCCCCAGCATTTT
>.|TRBJ2-1|few|TRBV9
CASSVRYEVNEQFF
TGTGCCAGCAGCGTAAGGTACGAGGTAAATGAGCAGTTCTTC
>.|TRBJ2-3|.|TRBV5-1
CASSLVIGDTDTQYF
TGCGCCAGCAGCTTGGTAATAGGGGACACAGATACGCAGTATTTT
>.|TRBJ1-1|.|TRBV4-1
CASSLRGGAEAFF
TGCGCCAGCAGCCTACGAGGGGGTGCTGAAGCTTTCTTT
>TRBD1|TRBJ2-2|once|TRBV2
CASRQGATTGELFF
TGTGCCAGCCGACAGGGGGCGACCACCGGGGAGCTGTTTTTT
>TRBD2|TRBJ2-3|once|TRBV18
CASSPLAGAVDTQYF
TGTGCCAGCTCACCACTAGCGGGAGCGGTAGATACGCAGTATTTT
>.|TRBJ2-7|few|TRBV19
CASSDDRRLNEQYF
TGTGCCAGTAGTGATGACAGGAGACTAAACGAGCAGTACTTC
>.|TRBJ2-3|.|TRBV28
CASSLWADTQYF
TGTGCCAGCAGTTTGTGGGCGGATACGCAGTATTTT
>TRBD1|TRBJ1-5|.|TRBV10-3
CAISETDRGNNQPQHF
TGTGCCATCAGTGAGACGGACAGGGGAAATAATCAGCCCCAGCATTTT
>TRBD1|TRBJ2-5|.|TRBV18
CASSPRDRIAQETQYF
TGTGCCAGCTCACCACGGGACAGGATTGCACAAGAGACCCAGTACTTC